The T cell receptor (beta chain) described here comes from a study of siplizumab effects on memory and regulatory T cells (dated by TCRdb to the late 2010s). Study-level background: The effect of the anti-CD2 antibody siplizumab on alloreactive T-cell subsets was examined in allogeneic mixed lymphocyte reactions constructed from human PBMCs.

What the research found in general, with its limitations: About 80-96% of proliferating CD4+ or CD8+ clones could not be given a naive or memory phenotype. Compared with memory T cells, unstimulated naive T cells appeared more diverse, and naive cells seemed to make a substantial contribution to the alloresponse. Because sequences below about 10^-5 frequency were poorly captured, only a minor fraction of alloreactive clones could be mapped to unstimulated subsets. The cumulative frequency of alloreactive sequences traceable to unstimulated CD4+ memory T cells was significantly reduced by siplizumab. Among mappable alloreactive CD4+ clones, an average Treg-derived fraction of roughly 70% was observed with siplizumab, compared with around 28% in control reactions. Whether proliferating Tregs from siplizumab cultures were suppressive was not functionally confirmed.

On this clone: The antigen it binds to is not known. The input lacks base qualities; no much larger clone sits a single base away.

TCRbeta CDR3 sequencing was performed on sorted unstimulated T cells and on proliferating T cells recovered from mixed lymphocyte reactions. Fresh whole blood from some ten HLA-typed healthy donors was used as the source from which PBMCs were isolated. Preparation of the library involved the immunoSEQ multiplex PCR assay. Some 9.9 x 10^4 TCR templates per sample were assayed by the deep sequencing platform. Genomic DNA extracted from sorted T cells was used for TCRbeta CDR3 sequencing. The source study handled its data this way. The R programming language was used for clonal analysis of TCRbeta CDR3 data. Unstimulated samples were compared with post-reaction CFSE-low samples to define alloreactive CD4+ and CD8+ clones. Regulatory or non-regulatory origin was assigned to alloreactive CD4+ clones by matching of sequences to sorted unstimulated Treg and non-Treg repertoires. What TCRdb holds here is the immuneACCESS table cut down to in-frame rearrangements. Part of the clones is not present; checked against another copy, under half of the missing clones reflect an unresolved V gene, and the others are unexplained. V and J calls and clone size are copied from that table; D and trimming were computed from the DNA. In all, the sample holds over 65,000 clones, and 93% of those were seen once. The ten largest clones add up to less than 5.5% of the sample.

Per the germline V gene, MGHRA is the CDR1 and YSYEKL is the CDR2. The CDR3 holds 16 amino acids from the cysteine to the phenylalanine. Just the 48-base CDR3 DNA is kept, in frame starting at base 1. Compared with germline, V lacks 0 bases and J lacks 6 bases; bases without a gene match: 6. In this chain, TRBV4-1 is recombined with TRBJ2-3, with 10 bases aligning to TRBD2. The sample consisted of CD8+ T cells sorted from blood. The source of this sequence is a human donor in good health. The CDR3 in this case is CASSQEPSGGEDTQYF. The sequence in DNA is TGCGCCAGCAGCCAAGAGCCCAGCGGGGGGGAGGATACGCAGTATTTT.